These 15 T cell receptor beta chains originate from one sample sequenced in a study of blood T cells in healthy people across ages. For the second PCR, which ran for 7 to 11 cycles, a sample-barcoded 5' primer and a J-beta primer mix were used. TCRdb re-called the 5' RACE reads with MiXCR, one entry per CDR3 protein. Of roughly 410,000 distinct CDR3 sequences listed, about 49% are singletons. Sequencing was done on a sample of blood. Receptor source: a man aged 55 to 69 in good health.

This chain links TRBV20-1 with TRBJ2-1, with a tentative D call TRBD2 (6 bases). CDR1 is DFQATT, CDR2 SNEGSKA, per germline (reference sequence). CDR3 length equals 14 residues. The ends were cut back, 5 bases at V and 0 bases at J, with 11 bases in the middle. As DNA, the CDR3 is TGCAGTGCTCCGGGAGTAGGCTCCTACAATGAGCAGTTCTTC. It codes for CSAPGVGSYNEQFF.

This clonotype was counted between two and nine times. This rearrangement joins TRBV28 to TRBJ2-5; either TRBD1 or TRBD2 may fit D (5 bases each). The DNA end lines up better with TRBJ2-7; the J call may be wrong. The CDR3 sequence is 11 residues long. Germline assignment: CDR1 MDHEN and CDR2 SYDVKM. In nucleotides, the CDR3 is TGTGCCACCCGGGGCGCCCCCGAGCAGTACTTC. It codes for CATRGAPEQYF.

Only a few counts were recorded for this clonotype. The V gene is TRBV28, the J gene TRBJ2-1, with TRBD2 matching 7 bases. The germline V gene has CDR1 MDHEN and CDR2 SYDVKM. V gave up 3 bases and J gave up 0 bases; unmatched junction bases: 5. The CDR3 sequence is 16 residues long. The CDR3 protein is CASSFGGTGSYNEQFF. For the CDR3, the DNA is TGTGCCAGCAGTTTCGGGGGGACCGGCTCCTACAATGAGCAGTTCTTC.

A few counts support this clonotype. CDR3 region: CASSPDFFGTDTQYF. Here the CDR3 DNA reads TGTGCCAGCAGCCCTGACTTTTTTGGCACAGATACGCAGTATTTT. The chain joins TRBV3-1 to TRBJ2-3; D is uncertain. The CDR3 consists of 15 residues. The V gene lost 4 bases and the J gene lost 1 base, with 12 bases spanning the gap. CDR1 and CDR2 from the germline V gene are LGHDT and YNNKEL (reference sequence).

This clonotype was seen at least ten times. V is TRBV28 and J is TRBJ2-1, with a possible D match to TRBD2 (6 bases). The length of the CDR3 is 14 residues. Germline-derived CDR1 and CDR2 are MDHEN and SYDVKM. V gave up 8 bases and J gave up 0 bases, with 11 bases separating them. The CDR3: CASGRDSSYNEQFF. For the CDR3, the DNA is TGTGCCAGCGGCCGGGACTCCTCCTACAATGAGCAGTTCTTC.

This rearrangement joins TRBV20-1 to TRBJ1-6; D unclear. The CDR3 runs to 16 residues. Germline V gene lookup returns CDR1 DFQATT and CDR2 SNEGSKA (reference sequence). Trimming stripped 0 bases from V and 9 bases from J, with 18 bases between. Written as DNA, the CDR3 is TGCAGTGCTAGAGATCGGCCCGGCAGTCATGGTTCACCCCTCCACTTT. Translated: CSARDRPGSHGSPLHF.

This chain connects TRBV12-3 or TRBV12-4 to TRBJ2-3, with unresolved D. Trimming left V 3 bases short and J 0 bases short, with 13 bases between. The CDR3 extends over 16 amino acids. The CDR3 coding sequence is TGTGCCAGCAGTTTTTACTCCGCCCCTAGCACAGATACGCAGTATTTT. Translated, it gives CASSFYSAPSTDTQYF.

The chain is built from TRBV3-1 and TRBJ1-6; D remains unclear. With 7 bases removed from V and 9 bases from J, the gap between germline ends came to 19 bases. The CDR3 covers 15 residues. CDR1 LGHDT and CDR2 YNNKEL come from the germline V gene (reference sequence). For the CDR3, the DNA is TGTGCCAGCACTTCCGGGGATCAGCGGACTTCACCCCTCCACTTT. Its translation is CASTSGDQRTSPLHF.

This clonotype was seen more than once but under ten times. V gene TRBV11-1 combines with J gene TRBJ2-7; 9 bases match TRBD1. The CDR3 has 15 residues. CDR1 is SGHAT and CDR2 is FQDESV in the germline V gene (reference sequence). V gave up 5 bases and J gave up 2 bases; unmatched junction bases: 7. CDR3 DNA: TGTGCCAGCAGCAAGCTGGGACAGGGAGCCTACGAGCAGTACTTC. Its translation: CASSKLGQGAYEQYF.

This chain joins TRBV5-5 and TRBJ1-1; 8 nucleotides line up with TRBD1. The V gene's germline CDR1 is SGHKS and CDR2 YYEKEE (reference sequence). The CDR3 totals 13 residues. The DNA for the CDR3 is TGTGTCACTGGGCAGGGGGCATACACTGAAGCTTTCTTT. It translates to CVTGQGAYTEAFF. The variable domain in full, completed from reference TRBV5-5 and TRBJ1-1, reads DAGVTQSPTHLIKTRGQQVTLRCSPISGHKSVSWYQQVLGQGPQFIFQYYEKEERGRGNFPDRFSARQFPNYSSELNVNALLLGDSALYLCVTGQGAYTEAFFGQGTRLTVV.

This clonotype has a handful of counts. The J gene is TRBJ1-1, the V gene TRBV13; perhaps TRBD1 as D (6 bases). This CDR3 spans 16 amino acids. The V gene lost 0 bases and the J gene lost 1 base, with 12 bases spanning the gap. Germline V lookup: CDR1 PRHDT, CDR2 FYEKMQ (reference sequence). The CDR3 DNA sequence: TGTGCCAGCAGCTTAGGCCCGGGGGCGGGGAACACTGAAGCTTTCTTT. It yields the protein CASSLGPGAGNTEAFF.

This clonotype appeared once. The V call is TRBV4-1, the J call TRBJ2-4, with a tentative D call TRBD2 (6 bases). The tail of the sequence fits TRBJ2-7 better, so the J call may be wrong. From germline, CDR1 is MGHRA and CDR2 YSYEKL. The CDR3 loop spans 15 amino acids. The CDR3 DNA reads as TGCGCCAGCAGCCAGGCCCTAAGGGTCGGGGGCGAGCAGTACTTC. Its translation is CASSQALRVGGEQYF.

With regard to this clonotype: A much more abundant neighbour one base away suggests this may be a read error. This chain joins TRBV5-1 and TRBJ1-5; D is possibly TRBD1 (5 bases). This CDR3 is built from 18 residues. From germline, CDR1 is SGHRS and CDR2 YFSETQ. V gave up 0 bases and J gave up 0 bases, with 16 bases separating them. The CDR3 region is CASSLGIGQGSSNQPQHF. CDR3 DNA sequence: TGCGCCAGCAGCTTGGGCATCGGGCAGGGAAGTAGCAATCAGCCCCAGCATTTT.

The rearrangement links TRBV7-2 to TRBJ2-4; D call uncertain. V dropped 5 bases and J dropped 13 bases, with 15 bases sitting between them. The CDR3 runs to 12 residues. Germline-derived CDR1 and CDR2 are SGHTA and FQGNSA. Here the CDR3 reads CASSPQVYGQYF. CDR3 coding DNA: TGTGCCAGCAGCCCTCAGGTCTACGGGCAGTACTTC.

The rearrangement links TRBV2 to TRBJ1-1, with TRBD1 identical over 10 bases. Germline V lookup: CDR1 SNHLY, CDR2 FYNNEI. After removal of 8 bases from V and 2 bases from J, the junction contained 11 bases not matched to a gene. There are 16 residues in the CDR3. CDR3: CASGGQGELLNTEAFF. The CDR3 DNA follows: TGTGCCAGCGGTGGACAGGGGGAATTGTTAAACACTGAAGCTTTCTTT.